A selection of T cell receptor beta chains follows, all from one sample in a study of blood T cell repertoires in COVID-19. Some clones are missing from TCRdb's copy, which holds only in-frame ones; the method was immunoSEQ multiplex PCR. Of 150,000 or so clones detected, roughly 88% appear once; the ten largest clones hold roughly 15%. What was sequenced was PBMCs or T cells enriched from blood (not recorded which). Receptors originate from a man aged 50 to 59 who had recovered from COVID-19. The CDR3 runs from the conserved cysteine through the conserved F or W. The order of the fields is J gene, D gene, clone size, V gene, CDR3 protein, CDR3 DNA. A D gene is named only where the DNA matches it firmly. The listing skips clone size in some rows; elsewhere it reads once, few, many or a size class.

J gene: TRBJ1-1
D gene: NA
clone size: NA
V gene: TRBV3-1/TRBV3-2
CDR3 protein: CASSPRGGATEAFF
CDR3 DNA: TGTGCCAGCAGCCCCCGGGGGGGGGCCACTGAAGCTTTCTTT

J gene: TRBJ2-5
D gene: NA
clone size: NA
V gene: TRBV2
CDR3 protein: CASSSLYQETQYF
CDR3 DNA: TGTGCCAGCAGTTCACTGTACCAAGAGACCCAGTACTTC

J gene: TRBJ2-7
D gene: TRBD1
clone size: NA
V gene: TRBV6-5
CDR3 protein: CASSRDRVYEQYF
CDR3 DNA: TGTGCCAGCAGTAGGGACAGGGTTTACGAGCAGTACTTC

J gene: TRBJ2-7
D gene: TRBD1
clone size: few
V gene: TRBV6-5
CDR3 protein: CASSYVQGASYEQYF
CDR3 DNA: TGTGCCAGCAGTTACGTCCAGGGGGCTTCCTACGAGCAGTACTTC

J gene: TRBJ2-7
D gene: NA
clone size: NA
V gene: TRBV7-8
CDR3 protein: CASTPGRGVSYEQYF
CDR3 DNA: TGTGCCAGCACCCCTGGCAGGGGTGTTTCCTACGAGCAGTACTTC

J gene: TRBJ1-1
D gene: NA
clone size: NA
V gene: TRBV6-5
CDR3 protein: CASSYSRDTEAFF
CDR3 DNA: TGTGCCAGCAGTTACTCAAGAGACACTGAAGCTTTCTTT

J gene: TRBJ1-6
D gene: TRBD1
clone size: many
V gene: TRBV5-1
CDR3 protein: CASSSSGTGGSPLHF
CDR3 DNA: TGCGCCAGCAGCAGTTCCGGGACAGGGGGCTCACCCCTCCACTTT

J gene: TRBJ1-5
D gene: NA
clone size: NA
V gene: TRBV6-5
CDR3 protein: CASTPGGGVQPQHF
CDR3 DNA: TGTGCCAGCACCCCGGGGGGAGGGGTTCAGCCCCAGCATTTT

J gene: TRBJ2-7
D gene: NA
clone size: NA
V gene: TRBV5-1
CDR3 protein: CASSATGYSYEQYF
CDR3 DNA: TGCGCCAGCAGCGCCACAGGGTATTCCTACGAGCAGTACTTC

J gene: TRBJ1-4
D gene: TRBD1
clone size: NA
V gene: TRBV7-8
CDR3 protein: CASRQPGQGNEKLFF
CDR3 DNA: TGTGCCAGCAGGCAACCGGGACAGGGGAATGAAAAACTGTTTTTT

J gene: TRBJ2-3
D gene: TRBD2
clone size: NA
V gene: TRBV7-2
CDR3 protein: CASSSRAGGTDTQYF
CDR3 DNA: TGTGCCAGCAGCTCTCGGGCGGGGGGCACAGATACGCAGTATTTT

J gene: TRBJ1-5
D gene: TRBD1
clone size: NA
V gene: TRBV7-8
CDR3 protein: CASSFGTGLNQPQHF
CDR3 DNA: TGTGCCAGCAGCTTCGGGACAGGGCTCAATCAGCCCCAGCATTTT

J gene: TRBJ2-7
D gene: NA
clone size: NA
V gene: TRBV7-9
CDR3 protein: CASSLTYGLYEQYF
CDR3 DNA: TGTGCCAGCAGCTTAACCTACGGACTCTACGAGCAGTACTTC

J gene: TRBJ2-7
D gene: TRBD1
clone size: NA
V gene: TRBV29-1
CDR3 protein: CSVLGQPTYEQYF
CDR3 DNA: TGCAGCGTTTTGGGACAGCCAACCTACGAGCAGTACTTC

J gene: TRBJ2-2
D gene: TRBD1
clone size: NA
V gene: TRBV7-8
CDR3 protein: CASSGRDSSTGELFF
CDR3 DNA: TGTGCCAGCAGCGGCCGGGACAGTAGCACCGGGGAGCTGTTTTTT

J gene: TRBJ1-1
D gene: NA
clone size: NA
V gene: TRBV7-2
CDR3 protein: CATGLGRAEAFF
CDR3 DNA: TGTGCCACCGGGCTGGGGAGGGCTGAAGCTTTCTTT

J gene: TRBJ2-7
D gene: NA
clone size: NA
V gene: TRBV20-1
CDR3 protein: CSSQFDYEQYF
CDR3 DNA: TGCAGTTCACAGTTTGATTACGAGCAGTACTTC

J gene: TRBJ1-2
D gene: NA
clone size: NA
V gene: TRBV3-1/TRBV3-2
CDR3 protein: CASSQEASIHNYGYTF
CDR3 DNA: TGTGCCAGCAGCCAAGAGGCTTCGATCCATAACTATGGCTACACCTTC

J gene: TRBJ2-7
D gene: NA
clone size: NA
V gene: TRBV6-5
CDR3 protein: CASSPRASYEQYF
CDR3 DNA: TGTGCCAGCAGTCCCAGGGCTAGCTACGAGCAGTACTTC

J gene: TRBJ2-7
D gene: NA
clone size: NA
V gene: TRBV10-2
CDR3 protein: CASAAARYEQYF
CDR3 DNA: TGCGCCAGCGCCGCGGCTCGTTACGAGCAGTACTTC

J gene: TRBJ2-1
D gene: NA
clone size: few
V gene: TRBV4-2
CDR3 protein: CASSQDWSSTGYNEQFF
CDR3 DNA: TGTGCCAGCAGCCAAGATTGGTCCAGCACGGGATACAATGAGCAGTTCTTC

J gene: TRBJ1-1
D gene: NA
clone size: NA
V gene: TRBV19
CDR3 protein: CASSIDGGTEAFF
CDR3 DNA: TGTGCCAGTAGTATCGACGGGGGGACTGAAGCTTTCTTT

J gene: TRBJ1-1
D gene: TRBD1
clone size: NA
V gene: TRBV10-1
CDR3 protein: CASGDRGGEAFF
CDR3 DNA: TGCGCCAGCGGAGACAGGGGAGGTGAAGCTTTCTTT

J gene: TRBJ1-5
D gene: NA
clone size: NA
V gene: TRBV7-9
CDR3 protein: CASSYTGPNNQPQHF
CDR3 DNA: TGTGCCAGCAGCTATACGGGTCCGAATAATCAGCCCCAGCATTTT

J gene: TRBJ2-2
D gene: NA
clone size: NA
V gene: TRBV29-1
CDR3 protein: CSVADTGELFF
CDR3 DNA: TGCAGCGTTGCCGACACCGGGGAGCTGTTTTTT

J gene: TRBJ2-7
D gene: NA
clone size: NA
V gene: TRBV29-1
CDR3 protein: CSVEDRVQMLYF
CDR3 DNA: TGCAGCGTTGAAGATCGCGTCCAAATGCTGTACTTC

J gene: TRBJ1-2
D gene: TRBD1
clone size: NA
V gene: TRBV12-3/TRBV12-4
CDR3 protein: CASRTGNYGYTF
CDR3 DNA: TGTGCCAGCAGGACAGGGAACTATGGCTACACCTTC

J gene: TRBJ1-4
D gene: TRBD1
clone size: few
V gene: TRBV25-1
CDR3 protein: CASHASGTGNEKLFF
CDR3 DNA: TGTGCCAGCCATGCATCCGGGACAGGGAATGAAAAACTGTTTTTT

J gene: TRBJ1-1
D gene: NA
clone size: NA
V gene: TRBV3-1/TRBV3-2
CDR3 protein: CASSQDTPNTEAFF
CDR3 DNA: TGTGCCAGCAGCCAAGATACTCCGAACACTGAAGCTTTCTTT

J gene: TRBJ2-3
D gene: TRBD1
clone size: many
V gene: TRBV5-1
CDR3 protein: CASSRTGGLADTQYF
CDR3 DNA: TGCGCCAGCAGCAGGACAGGGGGCCTTGCAGATACGCAGTATTTT

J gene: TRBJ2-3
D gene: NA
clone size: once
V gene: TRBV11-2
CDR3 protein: CASARGPLTDTQYF
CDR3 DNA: TGTGCCAGCGCCCGAGGCCCCCTCACAGATACGCAGTATTTT

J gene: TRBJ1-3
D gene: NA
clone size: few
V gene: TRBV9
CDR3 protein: CASSVGGVSGNTIYF
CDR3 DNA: TGTGCCAGCAGCGTAGGGGGGGTATCTGGAAACACCATATATTTT

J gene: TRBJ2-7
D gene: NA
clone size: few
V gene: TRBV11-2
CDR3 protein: CASSSNMGSSYEQYF
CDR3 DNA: TGTGCCAGCAGCTCCAATATGGGGAGCTCCTACGAGCAGTACTTC

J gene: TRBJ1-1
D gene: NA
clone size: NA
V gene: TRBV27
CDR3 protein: CASSLLSVGRRVNTEAFF
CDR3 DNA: TGTGCCAGCAGTTTATTATCAGTGGGCAGGAGGGTAAACACTGAAGCTTTCTTT

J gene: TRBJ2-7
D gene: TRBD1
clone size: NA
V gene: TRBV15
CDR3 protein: CATIRDRGVGEQYF
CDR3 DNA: TGTGCCACCATCAGGGACAGGGGAGTAGGTGAGCAGTACTTC

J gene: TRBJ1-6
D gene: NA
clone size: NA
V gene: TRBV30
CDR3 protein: CAWSAFRGAYNSPLHF
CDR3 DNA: TGTGCCTGGAGTGCGTTCAGGGGCGCCTATAATTCACCCCTCCACTTT

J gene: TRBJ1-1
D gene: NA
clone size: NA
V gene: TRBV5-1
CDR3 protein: CASSLVTGRVNTEAFF
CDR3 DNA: TGCGCCAGCAGCTTGGTTACAGGACGGGTGAACACTGAAGCTTTCTTT

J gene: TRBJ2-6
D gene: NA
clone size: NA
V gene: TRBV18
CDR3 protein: CASSPPRGTVGANVLTF
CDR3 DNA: TGTGCCAGCTCACCACCGCGGGGCACGGTCGGGGCCAACGTCCTGACTTTC

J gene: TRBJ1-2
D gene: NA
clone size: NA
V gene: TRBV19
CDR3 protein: CASSSVSPPYYGYTF
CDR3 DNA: TGTGCCAGTAGTTCTGTCTCCCCCCCCTACTATGGCTACACCTTC

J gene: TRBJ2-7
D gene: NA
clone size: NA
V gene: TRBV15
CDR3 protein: CATSRDRQYEQYF
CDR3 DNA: TGTGCCACCAGCAGAGATCGACAGTACGAGCAGTACTTC

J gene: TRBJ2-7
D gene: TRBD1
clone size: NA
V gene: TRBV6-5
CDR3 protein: CASSYWGQGASEQYF
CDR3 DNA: TGTGCCAGCAGTTATTGGGGGCAGGGGGCATCCGAGCAGTACTTC

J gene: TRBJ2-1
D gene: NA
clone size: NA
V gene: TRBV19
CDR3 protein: CASRPDRSSYNEQFF
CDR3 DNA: TGTGCCAGTAGGCCCGACAGGAGCTCCTACAATGAGCAGTTCTTC

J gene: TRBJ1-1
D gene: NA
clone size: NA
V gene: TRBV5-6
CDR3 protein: CASSLGQVTEAFF
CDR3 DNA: TGTGCCAGCAGCTTGGGACAGGTCACTGAAGCTTTCTTT

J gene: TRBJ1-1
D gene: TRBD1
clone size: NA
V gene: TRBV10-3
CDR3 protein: CATRGTGGSQDTEAFF
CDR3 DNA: TGTGCCACCCGGGGGACAGGGGGCTCCCAGGACACTGAAGCTTTCTTT

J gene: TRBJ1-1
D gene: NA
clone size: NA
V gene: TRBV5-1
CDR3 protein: CASSVPGVNTEAFF
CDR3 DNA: TGCGCCAGCAGTGTGCCAGGCGTGAACACTGAAGCTTTCTTT

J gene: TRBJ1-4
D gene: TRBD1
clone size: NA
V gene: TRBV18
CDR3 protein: CASSPGTGNEKLFF
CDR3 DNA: TGTGCCAGCTCACCCGGGACAGGAAATGAAAAACTGTTTTTT

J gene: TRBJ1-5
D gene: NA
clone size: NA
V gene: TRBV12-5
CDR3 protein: CASGLDGGLSNQPQHF
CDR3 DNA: TGTGCTAGTGGTTTGGACGGCGGGCTTAGCAATCAGCCCCAGCATTTT

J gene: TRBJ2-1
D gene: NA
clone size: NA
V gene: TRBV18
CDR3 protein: CASSPQLGNEQFF
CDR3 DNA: TGTGCCAGCTCACCACAGCTAGGCAATGAGCAGTTCTTC

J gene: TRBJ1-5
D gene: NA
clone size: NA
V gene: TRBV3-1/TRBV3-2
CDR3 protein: CASSQDYSNQPQHF
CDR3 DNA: TGTGCCAGCAGCCAAGATTATAGCAATCAGCCCCAGCATTTT

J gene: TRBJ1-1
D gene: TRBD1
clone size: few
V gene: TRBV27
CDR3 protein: CASSHRGQVRGTEAFF
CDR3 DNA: TGTGCCAGCAGCCACAGGGGACAGGTACGGGGCACTGAAGCTTTCTTT

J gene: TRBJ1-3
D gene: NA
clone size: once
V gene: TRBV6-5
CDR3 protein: CASSLQINSGNTIYF
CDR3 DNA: TGTGCCAGCAGCTTACAGATAAACTCTGGAAACACCATATATTTT

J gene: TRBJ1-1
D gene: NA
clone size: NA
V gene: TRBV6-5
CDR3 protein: CATTCQGCTEAFF
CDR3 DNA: TGTGCCACCACCTGCCAGGGTTGCACTGAAGCTTTCTTT